The entry below gives a single T cell receptor (beta chain) sequence along with its context. This clone was seen only a few times. Its antigen remains undetermined. It has no much larger one-base neighbor in the sample; base qualities were not kept. The record originates from a study of blood T cell repertoires in COVID-19 (dated by TCRdb to the early 2020s). At the level of the whole study: Samples covering the acute and convalescent phases of COVID-19 were provided by collaborators in the United States, Italy and Spain. The dataset comprised deeply sampled blood TCRbeta repertoires from subjects exposed to, actively infected with, or recovered from COVID-19. The repertoires were released in a freely available public database intended as a resource for research on the immune response to SARS-CoV-2. Samples were obtained from the ongoing ImmuneRACE study (first 160 participants) and from some 1,200 subjects provided by 6 global collaborators. HLA class I and class II types, where available, came from metadata supplied by the sample provider rather than from assay-based typing. The material from the prospective study consisted of cDNA or gDNA derived from T cells, B-cell-depleted T cells, or PBMCs. Nearly every sample came with metadata listing a de-identified subject ID, COVID-19 status, age in years and sex.

The CDR3 goes from the cysteine to the phenylalanine over 13 residues. The sequence is cut down to CDR3 DNA, 39 bases in frame from base 1. V lost 0 bases and J lost 9 bases; the stretch between them is 9 bases long. CDR1 and CDR2 are read off the germline V gene (reference sequence) as MNHEY and SMNVEV. TCRbeta CDR3 regions were amplified from genomic DNA using the immunoSEQ Assay, a bias-controlled multiplex PCR. As for the authors' bioinformatics: Nucleated cell counts per sample were estimated from amplification of reference gene primers within the assay. Sequence reads were collapsed and filtered to measure the absolute abundance of every unique TCRbeta CDR3 rearrangement. For each sample, productive Simpson clonality was calculated as the square root of Simpson's diversity index over productive rearrangements. TCRdb provides this immuneACCESS table in a form limited to in-frame rearrangements. Some clones are lacking; in checked studies, under half of them reflect an unresolved V gene, and why the rest are absent is not known. V and J calls and clone size are given by that table; D and trimming were obtained from the DNA. This sample holds 220,000 or so clones; just under 85% were observed only once. Together, the top ten hold about 1.3% of the sample.

Paper-wide results and their limitations: Clinical and demographic metadata were provided uncurated, with the amount varying by source and participant.

In the prospective study, participants were 18 to 89 years old, resided in 25 or so geographic areas of the United States, and were enrolled through a virtual design. In the prospective study, participants were assigned to cohorts based on the clinical history participants reported in a screening survey and a study questionnaire. Mobile phlebotomists in the prospective study collected whole blood, serum and a nasopharyngeal or oropharyngeal swab from every participant. Prospective study participants could optionally give additional blood draws and questionnaires over a roughly 2-month period. Prospective study blood samples were shipped either frozen or at room temperature before DNA extraction.

The TCR comes from a woman between 40 and 50 years old with acute COVID-19. The rearrangement joined TRBV27 to TRBJ2-1, with TRBD1 as a weak D call on 6 bases. The sequenced sample was PBMCs or T cells enriched from blood (not recorded which). The CDR3 corresponds to CASSLSDSSEQFF. The nucleotides are TGTGCCAGCAGTTTATCGGACAGTTCTGAGCAGTTCTTC.